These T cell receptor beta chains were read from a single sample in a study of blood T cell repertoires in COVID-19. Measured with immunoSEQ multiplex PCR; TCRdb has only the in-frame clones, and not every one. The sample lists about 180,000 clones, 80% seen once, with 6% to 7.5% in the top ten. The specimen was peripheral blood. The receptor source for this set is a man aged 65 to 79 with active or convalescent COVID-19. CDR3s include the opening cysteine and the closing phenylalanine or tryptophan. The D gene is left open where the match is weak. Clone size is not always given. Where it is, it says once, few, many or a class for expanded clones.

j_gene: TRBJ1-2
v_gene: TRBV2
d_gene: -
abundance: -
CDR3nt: TGTGCCAGCAGCCTTGTGGAGGATTCTTATGGCTACACCTTC
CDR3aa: CASSLVEDSYGYTF

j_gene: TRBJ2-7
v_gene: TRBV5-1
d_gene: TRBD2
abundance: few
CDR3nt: TGCGCCAGCAGCTCTGGAGGGACTAGCGGGAGTTTAGAGCAGTACTTC
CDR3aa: CASSSGGTSGSLEQYF

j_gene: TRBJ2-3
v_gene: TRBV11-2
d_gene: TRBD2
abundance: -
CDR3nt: TGTGCCAGCAGCTTAGGAGGAGCGGGGACCACAGATACGCAGTATTTT
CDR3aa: CASSLGGAGTTDTQYF

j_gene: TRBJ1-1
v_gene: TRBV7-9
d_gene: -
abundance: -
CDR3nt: TGTGCCAGCAGCTTCTCAGGGCGTATGAACACTGAAGCTTTCTTT
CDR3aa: CASSFSGRMNTEAFF

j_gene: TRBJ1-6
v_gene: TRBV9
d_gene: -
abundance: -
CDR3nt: TGTGCCAGCAGCAGGGACACGTCTAATTCACCCCTCCACTTT
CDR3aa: CASSRDTSNSPLHF

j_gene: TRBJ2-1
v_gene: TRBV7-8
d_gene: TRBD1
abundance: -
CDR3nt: TGTGCCAGCAGCTTAAAGGGACAGGGCTACAATGAGCAGTTCTTC
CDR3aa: CASSLKGQGYNEQFF

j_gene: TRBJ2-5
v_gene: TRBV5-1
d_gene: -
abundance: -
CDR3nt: TGCGCCAGCCAACTGGAGGAGACCCAGTACTTC
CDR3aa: CASQLEETQYF

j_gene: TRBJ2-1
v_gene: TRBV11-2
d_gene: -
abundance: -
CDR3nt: TGTGCCAGCAGCTTATACGGCTTGGGTAGCGGAGACAATGAGCAGTTCTTC
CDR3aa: CASSLYGLGSGDNEQFF

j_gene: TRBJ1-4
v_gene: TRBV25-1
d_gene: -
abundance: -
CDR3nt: TGTGCCAGCAGCGGACAAATTAATGAAAAACTGTTTTTT
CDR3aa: CASSGQINEKLFF

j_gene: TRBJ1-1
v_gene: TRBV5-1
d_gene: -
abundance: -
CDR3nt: TGCGCCAGCGGGCCTGCGCCCCCGAACACTGAAGCTTTCTTT
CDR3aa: CASGPAPPNTEAFF

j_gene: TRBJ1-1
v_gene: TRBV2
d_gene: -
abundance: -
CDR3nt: TGTGCCACCTGGTCGGGGAACACTGAAGCTTTCTTT
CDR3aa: CATWSGNTEAFF

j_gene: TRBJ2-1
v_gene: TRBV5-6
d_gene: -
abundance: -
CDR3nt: TGTGCCAGCAGCTTCCGGGACTGGAACAATGAGCAGTTCTTC
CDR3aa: CASSFRDWNNEQFF

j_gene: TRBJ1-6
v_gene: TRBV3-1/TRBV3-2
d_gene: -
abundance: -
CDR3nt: TGTGCCAGCAGCCAACTTCTTGGTCTATATAATTCACCCCTCCACTTT
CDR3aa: CASSQLLGLYNSPLHF

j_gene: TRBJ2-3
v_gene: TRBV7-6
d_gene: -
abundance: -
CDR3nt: TGTGCCAGCAGCTCTCTCCGGGACATTACAGATACGCAGTATTTT
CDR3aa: CASSSLRDITDTQYF

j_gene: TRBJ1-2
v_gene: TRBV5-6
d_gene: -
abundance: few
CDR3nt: TGTGCCAGCAGCTCGAGGTGGCCAGAATATGGCTACACCTTC
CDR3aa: CASSSRWPEYGYTF

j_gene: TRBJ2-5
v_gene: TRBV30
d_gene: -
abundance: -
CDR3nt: TGTGCCTGGAGTCTTAGCGTTCGGGAGACCCAGTACTTC
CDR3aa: CAWSLSVRETQYF

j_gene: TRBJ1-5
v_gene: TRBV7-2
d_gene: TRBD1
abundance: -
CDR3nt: TGTGCCAGCGCTAGAACCCCGGGACAGGGTTATCAGCCCCAGCATTTT
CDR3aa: CASARTPGQGYQPQHF

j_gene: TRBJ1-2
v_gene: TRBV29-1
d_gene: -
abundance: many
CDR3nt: TGCAGCGTTGGGTCAGGGAACTATGGCTACACCTTC
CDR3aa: CSVGSGNYGYTF

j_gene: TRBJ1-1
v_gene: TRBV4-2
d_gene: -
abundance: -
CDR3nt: TGTGCCAGCAGCCAAGAAGTGCGAAGTGAAGCTTTCTTT
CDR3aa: CASSQEVRSEAFF

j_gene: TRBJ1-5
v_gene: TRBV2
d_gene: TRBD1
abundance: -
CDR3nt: TGTGCCAGCAGTGGACGTAACAGGGGGCCCAATCAGCCCCAGCATTTT
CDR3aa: CASSGRNRGPNQPQHF

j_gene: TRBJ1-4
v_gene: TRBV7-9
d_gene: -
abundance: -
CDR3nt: TGTGCCAGCAGCACTAGGTCGGTTGATGAAAAACTGTTTTTT
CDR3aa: CASSTRSVDEKLFF

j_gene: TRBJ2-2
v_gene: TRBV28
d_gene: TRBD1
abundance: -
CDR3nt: TGTGCCAGCAGGGCAGGACAGGTTAACACCGGGGAGCTGTTTTTT
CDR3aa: CASRAGQVNTGELFF

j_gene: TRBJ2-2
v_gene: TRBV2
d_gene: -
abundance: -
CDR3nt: TGTGCCAGCAGTTCCCGGACGGCCCCACAGGGCGGGGAGCTGTTTTTT
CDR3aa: CASSSRTAPQGGELFF

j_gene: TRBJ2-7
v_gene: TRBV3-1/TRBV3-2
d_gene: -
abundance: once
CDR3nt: TGTGCCAGCAGCCAAGGGCGGTACGAGCAGTACTTC
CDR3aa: CASSQGRYEQYF

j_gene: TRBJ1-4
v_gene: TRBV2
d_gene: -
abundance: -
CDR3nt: TGTGCCAGCAGTGTGTGGGGGCTTGAAAAACTGTTTTTT
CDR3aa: CASSVWGLEKLFF

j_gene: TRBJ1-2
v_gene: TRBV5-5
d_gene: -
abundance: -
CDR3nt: TGTGCCAGCAGCCCCCGTGGAGAAAACTATGGCTACACCTTC
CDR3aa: CASSPRGENYGYTF

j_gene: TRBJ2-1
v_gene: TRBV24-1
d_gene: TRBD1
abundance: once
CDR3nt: TGTGCCACCAGTGATTGGACAGGGGGCGGAGAAATTCATTACAATGAGCAGTTCTTC
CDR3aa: CATSDWTGGGEIHYNEQFF